One sample yielded the 26 T cell receptor beta chains listed below, sequenced in a study of T cells in Graves' hyperthyroidism and ophthalmopathy. Amplified TCR beta CDR3 regions came from RNA transcripts. TCR CDR3 regions were first amplified by RT-PCR with HTBI primers. TCRdb used MiXCR to reprocess the multiplex PCR reads, holding one entry per CDR3 protein. The sample holds about 360,000 distinct CDR3 sequences, about 15% seen once. The specimen was blood. The receptors here all came from a young woman with Graves' hyperthyroidism that later progressed to Graves' ophthalmopathy.

This sequence joins TRBV19 and TRBJ2-7, with TRBD1 identical over 11 bases. V was clipped by 1 base and J by 3 bases; unmatched bases: 5. Germline V gives CDR1 LNHDA, CDR2 SQIVND (reference sequence). CDR3 size: 16 residues. CDR3 region: CASSIGGQGGVYEQYF. CDR3 nucleotides: TGTGCCAGTAGTATAGGGGGACAGGGGGGCGTCTACGAGCAGTACTTC.

The table lists this clonotype with many counts. The chain recombines TRBV28 with TRBJ2-5; D might be TRBD2 (5 bases). The CDR3 consists of 14 residues. Germline V gives CDR1 MDHEN, CDR2 SYDVKM. Trimming took 6 bases from V and 4 from J, leaving 15 bases between them. CDR3 region: CASSRARVGETQYF. The CDR3 coding sequence is TGTGCCAGCAGCCGCGCGCGGGTTGGAGAGACCCAGTACTTC.

V usage is TRBV27 and J usage is TRBJ2-1, with 13 nucleotides matching TRBD2. The CDR3 has 16 residues. Per germline, CDR1 MNHEY and CDR2 SMNVEV (reference sequence). V shed 5 bases and J 5 bases; nucleotides not matched to a gene: 6. The CDR3 region is CASSLLGLAGNNEQFF. CDR3 in DNA: TGTGCCAGCAGTCTTTTGGGACTAGCGGGAAACAATGAGCAGTTCTTC.

The chain combines TRBV19 with TRBJ2-1; D unresolved. Trimming shortened V by 3 bases and J by 6 bases, and 9 bases separated the two germline ends. Per the germline V gene, CDR1 is LNHDA and CDR2 is SQIVND (reference sequence). The CDR3 sequence is 13 residues long. The CDR3 is CASSISLRNEQFF. As DNA, the CDR3 is TGTGCCAGTAGTATCTCCTTGCGCAATGAGCAGTTCTTC.

This clonotype was seen at least ten times. The rearrangement joins TRBV20-1 to TRBJ2-1, with D perhaps TRBD2 (6 bases). CDR1 is DFQATT and CDR2 is SNEGSKA in the germline V gene (reference sequence). This CDR3 is 11 amino acids long. With 3 bases removed from V and 8 bases from J, the gap between germline ends came to 8 bases. CDR3 bases: TGCAGTGCTAGCCGGGACTATGAGCAGTTCTTC. Translation: CSASRDYEQFF.

The table lists this clonotype with a few counts. J is TRBJ2-1 and V is TRBV20-1, with 9 bases that match TRBD2. Germline lookup yields CDR1 DFQATT and CDR2 SNEGSKA (reference sequence). V lost 2 bases, J lost 7 bases, and 15 bases stayed unmatched. The CDR3 has 17 amino acids. The chain's CDR3 is CSARPGGISGSYNEQFF. CDR3 bases: TGCAGTGCTAGACCAGGGGGTATTAGCGGGAGTTATAATGAGCAGTTCTTC.

This clonotype was recorded many times. This chain links TRBV28 with TRBJ1-1; 8 positions match TRBD1. Germline V gene lookup returns CDR1 MDHEN and CDR2 SYDVKM. V was clipped by 5 bases and J by 0 bases; unmatched bases: 2. The CDR3 spans 14 residues. CDR3 loop: CASSRTGLNTEAFF. The CDR3 coding sequence is TGTGCCAGCAGTCGGACAGGGCTGAACACTGAAGCTTTCTTT. Full variable domain (outside the CDR3, taken from reference TRBV28 and TRBJ1-1): DVKVTQSSRYLVKRTGEKVFLECVQDMDHENMFWYRQDPGLGLRLIYFSYDVKMKEKGDIPEGYSVSREKKERFSLILESASTNQTSMYLCASSRTGLNTEAFFGQGTRLTVV.

At least ten counts were recorded for this clonotype. V is TRBV12-3 or TRBV12-4 and J is TRBJ2-2; a possible D gene is TRBD2 (6 bases). The V end was cut by 5 bases, the J end by 2 bases, with 18 bases between. This CDR3 comprises 17 residues. Here the CDR3 reads CASSPTGLAPNTGELFF. The CDR3 DNA reads as TGTGCCAGCAGTCCCACTGGGCTAGCGCCTAACACCGGGGAGCTGTTTTTT.

This clonotype was counted only a few times. The chain joins TRBV24-1 to TRBJ2-3, with TRBD2 as a possible D gene (5 bases). The length of the CDR3 is 11 residues. V lost 6 bases to trimming and J lost 6 bases, with 6 bases between them. Looked up from germline, CDR1 is KGHDR and CDR2 is SFDVKD. CDR3 sequence reads: CATSPGDTQYF. DNA of the CDR3: TGTGCCACCAGTCCGGGGGATACGCAGTATTTT.

This clonotype was observed many times. This sequence joins TRBV2 and TRBJ2-1; TRBD2 aligns across 7 bases. CDR3 length equals 18 residues. The V and J ends lost 8 bases and 2 bases, in that order; junction bases with no gene match: 18. Germline V gives CDR1 SNHLY, CDR2 FYNNEI. For the CDR3, the DNA is TGTGCCAGCGATCTGGCGGGAGTACAACCGCGGCCCTACAATGAGCAGTTCTTC. Encoded protein: CASDLAGVQPRPYNEQFF.

This clonotype has ten or more counts. The chain has TRBV28 and TRBJ1-4; D gene ambiguous. This CDR3 region has 15 residues. Germline values: CDR1 MDHEN, CDR2 SYDVKM. V lost 5 bases and J lost 2, with 12 bases in between. This CDR3 reads CASSPPGPTNEKLFF. CDR3 DNA sequence: TGTGCCAGCAGTCCTCCGGGCCCGACTAATGAAAAACTGTTTTTT.

This clonotype appeared many times. The chain couples TRBV20-1 to TRBJ2-5; tentatively, D is TRBD1 or TRBD2 (5 bases each). Between the trimmed V and J ends, which lost 7 bases and 6 bases, there was a span of 18 bases. The CDR3 has 13 residues. Germline V gene data show CDR1 as DFQATT and CDR2 as SNEGSKA (reference sequence). In DNA, the CDR3 is TGCAGTGTACGGACGGGACCCCAGCAGACCCAGTACTTC. Translating gives CSVRTGPQQTQYF.

The V gene is TRBV6-5, the J gene TRBJ2-7; possibly TRBD1 or TRBD2 for D (5 bases each). There are 17 residues in the CDR3. Germline-derived CDR1 and CDR2 are MNHEY and SVGAGI. V gave up 2 bases and J gave up 2 bases, with 19 bases separating them. CDR3 nucleotides: TGTGCCAGCAGTTACGCCACGCCAGGGAGTGGGACCTACGAGCAGTACTTC. Translating it yields CASSYATPGSGTYEQYF.

This clonotype has only a few counts. One base away lies a much larger clone, so this may be a sequencing read error. The chain has TRBV27 and TRBJ1-1; 7 bases are shared with TRBD1. V lost 5 bases to trimming and J lost 2 bases; unmatched junction nucleotides: 8. Germline CDR1 reads MNHEY; CDR2 reads SMNVEV (reference sequence). The CDR3 is made up of 15 amino acids. In nucleotides, the CDR3 is TGTGCCAGCAGTAAAGGACAGGCGAGCAACACTGAAGCTTTCTTT. This codes for CASSKGQASNTEAFF.

CDR3 protein: CASSLQTGSGSANEQFF. The CDR3, as DNA: TGTGCCAGCAGTTTGCAAACGGGGAGCGGGAGTGCAAATGAGCAGTTCTTC. The chain couples TRBV28 to TRBJ2-1; 8 positions agree with TRBD2. Germline CDR1 MDHEN, CDR2 SYDVKM. V shed 3 bases and J 7 bases; nucleotides not matched to a gene: 14. There are 17 residues in the CDR3. Filled out from reference TRBV28 and TRBJ2-1, the complete variable domain reads DVKVTQSSRYLVKRTGEKVFLECVQDMDHENMFWYRQDPGLGLRLIYFSYDVKMKEKGDIPEGYSVSREKKERFSLILESASTNQTSMYLCASSLQTGSGSANEQFFGPGTRLTVL.

The table lists this clonotype with many counts. The chain uses TRBV2 and TRBJ2-2, with 11 bases identical to TRBD1. The CDR3 totals 14 residues. V was clipped by 7 bases and J by 6 bases; unmatched bases: 4. Germline loops: CDR1 SNHLY, CDR2 FYNNEI. The DNA of the CDR3 is TGTGCCAGCACAGGGGACAGGGGGGCCGGGGAGCTGTTTTTT. Its translation is CASTGDRGAGELFF. Full variable domain (outside the CDR3, taken from reference TRBV2 and TRBJ2-2): EPEVTQTPSHQVTQMGQEVILRCVPISNHLYFYWYRQILGQKVEFLVSFYNNEISEKSEIFDDQFSVERPDGSNFTLKIRSTKLEDSAMYFCASTGDRGAGELFFGEGSRLTVL.

This clonotype was counted many times. This chain links TRBV27 with TRBJ2-2; D not certain. The V and J ends lost 3 bases and 4 bases respectively, with 15 bases between them. CDR1 is MNHEY, CDR2 SMNVEV, per germline (reference sequence). This CDR3 contains 16 residues. CDR3 residues: CASSFYSRESTGELFF. The CDR3, as DNA: TGTGCCAGCAGTTTCTACTCAAGAGAAAGCACCGGGGAGCTGTTTTTT.

The chain is built from TRBV6-2 or TRBV6-3 and TRBJ1-6; D not certain. Germline CDR1 and CDR2: MNHEY and SVGEGT. The CDR3 is made up of 11 amino acids. V was cut by 5 bases and J by 17 bases, with 13 bases left in between. The CDR3 DNA reads as TGTGCCAGCAGTCCTTCGGTTGGATTCCACTTT. Its protein product is CASSPSVGFHF.

This clonotype was seen at least ten times. The rearrangement links TRBV28 to TRBJ2-7; D unresolved. Trimming left V 5 bases short and J 3 bases short, with 14 bases between. The CDR3 length is 14 residues. Germline lookup yields CDR1 MDHEN and CDR2 SYDVKM. The CDR3 nucleotides are TGTGCCAGCAGTCCGCATCGGGTGAACTACGAGCAGTACTTC. It yields the protein CASSPHRVNYEQYF. Variable domain in full (rest from reference TRBV28 and TRBJ2-7): DVKVTQSSRYLVKRTGEKVFLECVQDMDHENMFWYRQDPGLGLRLIYFSYDVKMKEKGDIPEGYSVSREKKERFSLILESASTNQTSMYLCASSPHRVNYEQYFGPGTRLTVT.

The sample holds many counts of this clonotype. This chain joins TRBV20-1 and TRBJ2-7, with D uncertain. V was cut by 3 bases and J by 0 bases, with 9 bases left in between. The V gene's germline CDR1 is DFQATT and CDR2 SNEGSKA (reference sequence). The CDR3 has 13 residues. The CDR3 bases are TGCAGTGCTAGGCGGTTGATCTCCTACGAGCAGTACTTC. Translated: CSARRLISYEQYF.

The chain combines TRBV3-1 with TRBJ2-3, with TRBD2 matching over 9 bases. V dropped 4 bases and J dropped 0; count of bases not matched to a gene: 8. The germline V gene has CDR1 LGHDT and CDR2 YNNKEL (reference sequence). The CDR3 covers 17 residues. DNA for the CDR3: TGTGCCAGCAGCCCTGGACTAGCGTCGACTAGCACAGATACGCAGTATTTT. This encodes CASSPGLASTSTDTQYF.

Many counts were recorded for this clonotype. The chain couples TRBV28 to TRBJ1-1; TRBD1 might be the D (6 bases). The CDR3 runs 14 residues. Germline assignment: CDR1 MDHEN and CDR2 SYDVKM. V was pared by 2 bases and J by 3 bases, with 10 bases between. CDR3 loop: CASSLEAGDTEAFF. DNA for the CDR3: TGTGCCAGCAGTTTAGAGGCAGGGGACACTGAAGCTTTCTTT.

The chain combines TRBV27 with TRBJ2-2, with D perhaps matching TRBD1 or TRBD2 (5 bases each). V was trimmed by 11 bases and J by 6 bases, leaving 13 bases between them. This CDR3 is 12 amino acids long. The germline V gene encodes CDR1 MNHEY and CDR2 SMNVEV (reference sequence). CDR3 nucleotide sequence: TGTGCCTCTTGGGGGTCCCCCGGGGAGCTGTTTTTT. This gives the protein CASWGSPGELFF.

This clonotype was recorded many times. The V call is TRBV27, the J call TRBJ2-1; 8 positions agree with TRBD1. The ends lost 5 bases at V and 8 bases at J; junction bases unmatched: 5. CDR3 size: 13 residues. Germline CDR1 MNHEY, CDR2 SMNVEV (reference sequence). This CDR3 is CASSMDRVYEQFF. The CDR3 nucleotides are TGTGCCAGCAGTATGGACAGGGTCTATGAGCAGTTCTTC.

This clonotype appeared many times. The V call is TRBV11-2, the J call TRBJ2-3, with 9 bases lining up with TRBD1. With 3 bases clipped from V and 6 bases from J, the junction kept 7 bases outside the gene matches. The CDR3 contains 15 residues. The germline V gene has CDR1 SGHAT and CDR2 FQNNGV. The CDR3 nucleotides are TGTGCCAGCAGCTTCCCGACAGGGGGGTTGGATACGCAGTATTTT. Translating it yields CASSFPTGGLDTQYF.

This clonotype was picked up many times. The chain carries TRBV3-1 and TRBJ2-1; 8 bases are a match to TRBD2. This CDR3 spans 15 amino acids. The ends lost 0 bases at V and 6 bases at J; junction bases unmatched: 4. CDR1 is LGHDT and CDR2 is YNNKEL in the germline V gene (reference sequence). CDR3: CASSQDPGTSNEQFF. CDR3 coding DNA: TGTGCCAGCAGCCAAGACCCAGGGACTAGCAATGAGCAGTTCTTC.